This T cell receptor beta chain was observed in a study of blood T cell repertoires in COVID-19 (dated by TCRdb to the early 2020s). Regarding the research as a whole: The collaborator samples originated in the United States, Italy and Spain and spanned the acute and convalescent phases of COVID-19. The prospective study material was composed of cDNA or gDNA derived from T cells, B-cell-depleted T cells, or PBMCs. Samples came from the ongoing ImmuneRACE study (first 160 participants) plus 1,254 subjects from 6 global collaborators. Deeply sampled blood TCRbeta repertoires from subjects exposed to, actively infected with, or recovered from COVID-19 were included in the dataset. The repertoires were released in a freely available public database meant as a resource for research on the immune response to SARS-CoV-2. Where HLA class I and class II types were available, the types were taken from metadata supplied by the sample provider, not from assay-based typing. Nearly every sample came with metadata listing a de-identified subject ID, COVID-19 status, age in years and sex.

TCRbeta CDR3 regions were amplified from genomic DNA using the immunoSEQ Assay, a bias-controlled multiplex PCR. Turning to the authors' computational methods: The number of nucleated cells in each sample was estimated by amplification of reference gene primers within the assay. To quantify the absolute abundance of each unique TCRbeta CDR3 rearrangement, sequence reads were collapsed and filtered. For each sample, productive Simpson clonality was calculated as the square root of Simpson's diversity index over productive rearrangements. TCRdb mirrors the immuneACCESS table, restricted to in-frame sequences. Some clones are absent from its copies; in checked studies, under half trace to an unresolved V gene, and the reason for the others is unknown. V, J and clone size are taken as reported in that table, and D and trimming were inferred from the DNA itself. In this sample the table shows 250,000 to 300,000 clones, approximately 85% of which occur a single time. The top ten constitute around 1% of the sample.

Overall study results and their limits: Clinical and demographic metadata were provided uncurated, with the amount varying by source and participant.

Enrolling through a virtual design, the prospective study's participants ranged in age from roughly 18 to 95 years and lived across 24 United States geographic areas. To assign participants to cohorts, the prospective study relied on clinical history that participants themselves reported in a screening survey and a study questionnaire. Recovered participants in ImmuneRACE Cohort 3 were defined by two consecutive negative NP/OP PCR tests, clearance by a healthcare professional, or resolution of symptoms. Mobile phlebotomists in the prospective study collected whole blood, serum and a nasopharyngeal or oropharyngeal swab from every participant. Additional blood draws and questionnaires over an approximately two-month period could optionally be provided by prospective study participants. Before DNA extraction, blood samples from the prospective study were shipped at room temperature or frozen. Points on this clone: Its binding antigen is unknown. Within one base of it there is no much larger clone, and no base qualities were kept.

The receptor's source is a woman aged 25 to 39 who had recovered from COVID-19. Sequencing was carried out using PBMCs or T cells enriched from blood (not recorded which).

DNA sequence: TGTGCCAGCAACTTCAGGGGCATGAACACTGAAGCTTTCTTT. Its translation is CASNFRGMNTEAFF. The chain links TRBV5-6 with TRBJ1-1; the D gene is perhaps TRBD1, on 6 matching bases. The germline V gene specifies SGHDT as CDR1 and YYEEEE as CDR2. Measured from the cysteine to the phenylalanine, the CDR3 is 14 residues long. Only CDR3 DNA remains: 42 bases, in frame from the first base. V loses 6 bases of germline sequence and J loses 0 bases, and the interval between the two ends is 12 bases.